This record concerns one T cell receptor (beta chain) sequence. This clone's antigen is unknown. The sample holds no much larger clone one base away, and base qualities are not on file. After roughly 11 days of culture, CD4+ T cells were isolated with the EasySep CD4+ T cell isolation kit. Each participant received two doses of an mRNA SARS-CoV-2 vaccine, either BNT162b2 or mRNA-1273. None of the healthy vaccine recipients had a prior SARS-CoV-2 infection, which was confirmed by nucleocapsid antibody tests that came back negative both before and after vaccination. Half of the culture medium was replaced with fresh IL-2-containing medium on days 3 and 7. Unless otherwise noted, each peptide stimulation condition was cultured in triplicate wells. PBMC were separated from whole blood using Ficoll-Paque Plus gradient centrifugation and were then either cryopreserved at -140C or used fresh. The QIAamp micro DNA kit was used to extract genomic DNA from the cultured CD4+ T cells.

These data are taken from a study of vaccination effects on CD4 cells after COVID-19 (dated by TCRdb to between 2021 and 2023). Background on the whole study: In the ViraFEST assay, PBMC were stimulated with viral peptide pools, and antigen-specific CD4+ T cell clonotypes were then identified by expansion using TCR sequencing. Across the study, the median time from the second dose to post-vaccine sampling was 72 days (range 14 to 241). Each well held fewer than 2.5 million PBMC cultured in IMDM containing about 5.4% human AB serum, roughly 9.6 IU/ml IL-2 and gentamicin, along with roughly 10 ug/ml peptides. In both COVID-19 convalescent patients and infection-naive vaccine recipients, the study compared SARS-CoV-2 spike-specific CD4+ TCR repertoires from before mRNA vaccination with those from after it. Altogether, roughly 10 COVID-19 convalescent patients and a few SARS-CoV-2-naive healthy vaccine recipients made up the full study. Cultures from other donors in the study were sequenced using the Oncomine TCR Beta short-read assay on an Illumina iSeq 100. Study-wide conclusions, independent of this receptor: Marked clonal contraction was observed in both infection-induced and vaccine-induced clones at late post-vaccination timepoints, consistent with waning T cell responses. The study was limited by a small number of convalescent patients and lacked early post-infection timepoints. Among healthy vaccine recipients, nearly all vaccine-induced clones were SARS-CoV-2 mono-reactive, and only 1 of 255 was cross-reactive with common cold coronaviruses.

Libraries were prepared through the immunoSEQ multiplex PCR assay. TCR beta CDR3 sequencing was performed on DNA from the cultured, isolated CD4+ T cells. The original methods were these. Non-productive TCR sequences were removed, reads were trimmed to the CDR3 region, and CDR3s of at least 7 amino acids were retained. Antigen-specific clonotypes were identified using the MANAFEST web app by comparison of expansion in peptide wells against reference cultures. Positive clones required FDR<0.05 expansion versus reference and all other wells, odds ratio above 5, and frequency above 0.1% in two replicate wells. A clonotype was called cross-reactive if it was significantly expanded both in SARS-CoV-2 spike wells and in at least one common cold coronavirus spike condition. CDR3 similarity was assessed by Levenshtein distance with the stringdist R package, and unrooted trees were built with ape in R 3.6.1. This immuneACCESS table, as held by TCRdb, lists in-frame sequences with V and J called but not all clones. Of the missing ones, under half trace to an unresolved V gene in checked studies; the others have no known cause. For V, J and clone size, that table is used; D and trimming come from the DNA. The sample data list about 57,000 clones, and around 84% of these were observed just once. The top ten hold roughly 4.2% of the sample.

The CDR3 spans 17 residues, from the cysteine through the phenylalanine. Just CDR3 DNA is preserved here, 51 bases in frame from base 1. V is clipped by 4 bases and J by 0 bases, and the sequence between their germline boundaries is 17 bases long. CDR1 and CDR2 were assigned from the germline V gene (reference sequence) as SGHNT and YYREEE. The chain employs TRBV5-4 and TRBJ1-3; the D segment could be TRBD1, given 5 matching bases. This TCR came from a human donor who received a COVID-19 vaccine. The input for sequencing was CD4+ T cells from PBMCs cultured without peptide, taken after COVID-19 vaccination. The encoded CDR3 is CASSLLTEGVSGNTIYF. The nucleotide sequence is TGTGCCAGCAGCCTGTTAACGGAAGGGGTCTCTGGAAACACCATATATTTT.